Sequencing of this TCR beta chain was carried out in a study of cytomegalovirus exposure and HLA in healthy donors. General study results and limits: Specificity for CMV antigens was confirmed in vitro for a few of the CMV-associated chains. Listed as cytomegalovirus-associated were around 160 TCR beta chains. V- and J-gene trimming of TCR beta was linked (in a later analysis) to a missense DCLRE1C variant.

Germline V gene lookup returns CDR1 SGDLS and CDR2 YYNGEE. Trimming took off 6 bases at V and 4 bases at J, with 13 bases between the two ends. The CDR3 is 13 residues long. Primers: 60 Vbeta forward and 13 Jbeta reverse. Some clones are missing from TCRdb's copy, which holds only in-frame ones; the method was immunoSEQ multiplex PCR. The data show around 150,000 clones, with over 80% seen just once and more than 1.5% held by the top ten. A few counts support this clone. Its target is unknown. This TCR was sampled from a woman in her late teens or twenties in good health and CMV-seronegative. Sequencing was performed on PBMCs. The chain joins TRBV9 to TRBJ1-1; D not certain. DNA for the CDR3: TGTGCCAGCAACCTCGACTATTCCACTGAAGCTTTCTTT. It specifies CASNLDYSTEAFF. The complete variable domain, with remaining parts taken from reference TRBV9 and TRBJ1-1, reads DSGVTQTPKHLITATGQRVTLRCSPRSGDLSVYWYQQSLDQGLQFLIQYYNGEERAKGNILERFSAQQFPDLHSELNLSSLELGDSALYFCASNLDYSTEAFFGQGTRLTVV.